The sequence of this TCR beta chain was determined in a study of cytomegalovirus exposure and HLA in healthy donors. At the level of the study: Sequencing of roughly 180 million T cells in an earlier analysis found 95 million to 120 million unique TCR beta sequences.

This clone was seen a single time. Antigen specificity is unknown. Findings and limits, study-wide: Previous analysis showed most TCR beta V segments were productive about 87% or about 30% of the time.

With 2 bases clipped from V and 5 bases from J, the junction kept 5 bases outside the gene matches. This CDR3 spans 15 amino acids. CDR1 is MNHNY and CDR2 is SVGAGI in the germline V gene (reference sequence). The study ran its PCR with 60 Vbeta and 13 Jbeta primers. Using immunoSEQ multiplex PCR, the repertoire was profiled, and TCRdb retains in-frame clones only, with some absent. The data contain roughly 130,000 clones, 70% to 85% of them seen just once; the ten biggest clones take up 2.7%. The specimen was PBMCs. This clonotype was obtained from a boy under 10 years old in good health and CMV-seronegative. The gene calls are TRBV6-6 and TRBJ1-4, with 7 positions matching TRBD1. For the CDR3, the DNA is TGTGCCAGCAGTTACGTCCGGGACAGCAATGAAAAACTGTTTTTT. This encodes CASSYVRDSNEKLFF.